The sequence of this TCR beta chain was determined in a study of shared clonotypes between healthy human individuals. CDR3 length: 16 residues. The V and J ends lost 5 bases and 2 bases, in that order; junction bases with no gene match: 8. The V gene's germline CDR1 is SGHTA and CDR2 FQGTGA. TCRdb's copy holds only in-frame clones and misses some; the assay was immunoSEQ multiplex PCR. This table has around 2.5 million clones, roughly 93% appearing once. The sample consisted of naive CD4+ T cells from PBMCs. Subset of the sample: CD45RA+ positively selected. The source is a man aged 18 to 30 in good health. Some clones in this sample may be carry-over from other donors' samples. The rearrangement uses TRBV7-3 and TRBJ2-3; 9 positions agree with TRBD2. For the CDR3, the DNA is TGTGCCAGCAGCGTCGGGGCGGGAGGGGCCACAGATACGCAGTATTTT. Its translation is CASSVGAGGATDTQYF.